This T cell receptor (beta chain) was recovered during a study of CD8+ T cells in alopecia areata. The wider study: The share of scalp area affected provided the severity score for treated patients.

RNA extraction and reverse transcription yielded cDNA as sequencing template. The assay was immunoSEQ multiplex PCR, and TCRdb's table has in-frame clones only and misses some. The sample consists of about 76,000 clones, around 67% of them appearing once. From germline, CDR1 is MNHEY and CDR2 SVGAGI. CDR3 length: 15 residues. V was cut by 7 bases and J by 4 bases, with 17 bases left in between. In the case of this clone: Its cognate antigen is unknown.

Study-wide results and caveats: Tofacitinib significantly decreased scalp clonality and expanded CD8+ clones among top 100. Numerous clones, expanded in lesions, remained in scalp and blood during tofacitinib.

Stated treatment: oral pan-JAK inhibitor, 5-10 mg twice daily. Alopecia areata patients gave lesional scalp punch biopsies and peripheral blood samples. The chain is built from TRBV6-5 and TRBJ2-1; a possible D gene is TRBD2 (6 bases). This sample comprised CD8+ T cells sorted from blood, obtained at week 24, from a patient treated with tofacitinib. The clonotype was recovered from a human donor with alopecia areata. Written as DNA, the CDR3 is TGTGCCAGCACTGCCGGAGGGATGCCTTACAATGAGCAGTTCTTC. It encodes CASTAGGMPYNEQFF.